A single sample gave rise to the 28 T cell receptor beta chains below, sequenced in a study of cytomegalovirus exposure and HLA in healthy donors. This table comes from immunoSEQ multiplex PCR, and its TCRdb copy is limited to in-frame clones, with some not included. The table has under 95,000 clones, roughly 88% seen once. Sequenced material: PBMCs. These receptors came from a man aged 25 to 40 in good health and CMV-seronegative.

The chain carries TRBV5-1 and TRBJ2-4; 8 bases match TRBD1. CDR1 is SGHRS, CDR2 YFSETQ, per germline. V was pared by 4 bases and J by 6 bases, with 6 bases of the junction left unmatched. The CDR3 has 14 residues. The CDR3 bases are TGCGCCAGCAGCCTCAGGGGGCTCGGAAACATTCAGTACTTC. This gives the protein CASSLRGLGNIQYF.

This chain uses TRBV21-1 with TRBJ2-5; the listed D gene, TRBD1, was not tested against the DNA. TRBV21-1 is a recognized pseudogene. The CDR3 sequence is 16 residues long. The CDR3 here is CASSKGIGQLQETQYF. Here the CDR3 DNA reads TGTGCCAGCAGCAAAGGTATTGGACAACTCCAAGAGACCCAGTACTTC.

The V and J genes are TRBV27 and TRBJ2-1, with TRBD2 matching 11 bases. The germline CDR1 and CDR2 sequences are MNHEY and SMNVEV (reference sequence). This CDR3 region has 14 residues. CDR3: CTSTSGNSYNEQFF. The DNA for the CDR3 is TGTACCTCGACTAGCGGGAACTCCTACAATGAGCAGTTCTTC.

The rearrangement uses TRBV11-2 and TRBJ1-6; D unresolved. The V gene's germline CDR1 is SGHAT and CDR2 FQNNGV. V lost 3 bases, J lost 4 bases, and 10 bases lay in between. The CDR3 is made up of 15 amino acids. The CDR3 nucleotides read TGTGCCAGCAGCTTGAACCTACAGTATAATTCACCCCTCCACTTT. Its translation: CASSLNLQYNSPLHF.

This CDR3 reads CASSLGGIKTSGFDEQFF. In nucleotides, the CDR3 is TGCGCCAGCAGCTTGGGAGGGATCAAAACTTCAGGATTCGATGAGCAGTTCTTC. The V and J genes are TRBV5-1 and TRBJ2-1; a possible D gene is TRBD2 (5 bases). Germline V gene sequence: CDR1 SGHRS, CDR2 YFSETQ. CDR3 length: 18 residues. The V end lost 0 bases, the J end lost 8 bases, and 24 bases lay between the germline ends.

The rearrangement links TRBV29-1 to TRBJ2-7; 7 positions agree with TRBD2. Per the germline V gene, CDR1 is SQVTM and CDR2 is ANQGSEA. The CDR3 covers 14 residues. Germline trimming cut 7 bases from V and 3 bases from J; bases unmatched to any gene: 12. The CDR3 here is CSAGYGTNIYEQYF. CDR3 nucleotides: TGCAGCGCCGGTTACGGGACTAATATCTACGAGCAGTACTTC.

This chain connects TRBV4-1 to TRBJ2-7, with a tentative D call TRBD2 (5 bases). Germline values: CDR1 MGHRA, CDR2 YSYEKL. The CDR3 contains 15 residues. V shed 4 bases and J shed 0 bases, with 13 bases lying between them. In DNA form, the CDR3 reads TGCGCCAGCAGCCTAACTAGGACCTACTCCTACGAGCAGTACTTC. It encodes CASSLTRTYSYEQYF.

The genes are TRBV5-5 and TRBJ2-7; 9 bases line up with TRBD1. The CDR3 is 17 amino acids. Losses at the gene ends were 4 bases for V and 4 bases for J; bases not matched to a gene: 15. The V gene's germline CDR1 is SGHKS and CDR2 YYEKEE (reference sequence). CDR3 bases: TGTGCCAGCAGCCACGGCACAGGGGGCGTCCGGAGGTACGAGCAGTACTTC. Its translation: CASSHGTGGVRRYEQYF.

The V gene is TRBV6-5, the J gene TRBJ2-7, with a possible D match to TRBD1 (6 bases). This CDR3 contains 11 residues. Per germline, CDR1 MNHEY and CDR2 SVGAGI. V was trimmed by 6 bases and J by 5 bases, leaving 8 bases between them. This CDR3 is CASSKGDEQYF. CDR3 coding DNA: TGTGCCAGCAGCAAGGGGGACGAGCAGTACTTC.

There are a few counts of this clone. J is TRBJ1-5 and V is TRBV2; D remains ambiguous. Germline lookup yields CDR1 SNHLY and CDR2 FYNNEI. The CDR3 spans 11 residues. V was pared by 6 bases and J by 3 bases, with 3 bases between. The CDR3 DNA reads as TGTGCCAGCAGCCTCAATCAGCCCCAGCATTTT. Its protein product is CASSLNQPQHF.

This clone was counted once. The chain joins TRBV7-8 to TRBJ2-7, with D perhaps TRBD1 (6 bases). The germline V and J ends were trimmed by 5 bases and 0 bases, with 11 bases remaining between them. Germline-derived CDR1 and CDR2 are SGHVS and FQNEAQ. CDR3 size: 14 residues. The CDR3, as DNA: TGTGCCAGCAGCCCCACAGGGAGCTCCTACGAGCAGTACTTC. It is translated as CASSPTGSSYEQYF.

V and J are TRBV5-1 and TRBJ2-7; TRBD1 agrees at 9 bases. CDR3 length: 15 amino acids. The germline V gene encodes CDR1 SGHRS and CDR2 YFSETQ. Trimming removed 1 base from V and 3 bases from J; junction bases left unmatched: 5. The CDR3 region is CASSLFRTGVYEQYF. CDR3 coding DNA: TGCGCCAGCAGCTTGTTCCGGACAGGGGTCTACGAGCAGTACTTC.

The V and J genes are TRBV27 and TRBJ2-7; the D gene is possibly TRBD2 (6 bases). The CDR3 is 13 residues long. Germline V gene lookup returns CDR1 MNHEY and CDR2 SMNVEV (reference sequence). V was clipped by 6 bases and J by 0 bases, with 9 bases between them. As DNA, the CDR3 is TGTGCCAGCAGGGTAGCGGTCTCCTACGAGCAGTACTTC. Amino acid sequence: CASRVAVSYEQYF.

The genes are TRBV6-1 and TRBJ1-1; 7 bases fit TRBD1. Germline trimming cut 11 bases from V and 0 bases from J; bases unmatched to any gene: 6. The germline V gene encodes CDR1 MNHNS and CDR2 SASEGT. This CDR3 has 13 residues. The CDR3 sequence is CAAGDRMNTEAFF. CDR3 sequence (DNA): TGTGCCGCCGGGGACAGAATGAACACTGAAGCTTTCTTT.

The chain combines TRBV18 with TRBJ1-6; D not resolved. V was shortened by 2 bases and J by 10 bases, with 15 bases between the two germline ends. This CDR3 comprises 15 residues. Per germline, CDR1 KGHSH and CDR2 LQKENI. DNA of the CDR3: TGTGCCAGCTCACCAGGAAGTTTTTGGGCGTCACCCCTCCACTTT. Amino acids: CASSPGSFWASPLHF.

The V call is TRBV2, the J call TRBJ2-7; 8 bases align to TRBD1. The CDR3 extends over 14 amino acids. The V gene's germline CDR1 is SNHLY and CDR2 FYNNEI. The V and J ends lost 8 bases and 5 bases, in that order; junction bases with no gene match: 11. CDR3 sequence reads: CASDPGQGVHEQYF. The CDR3 DNA sequence: TGTGCCAGCGATCCTGGACAGGGCGTACACGAGCAGTACTTC.

J is TRBJ2-1 and V is TRBV5-8; unclear D gene. There are 11 residues in the CDR3. Germline assignment: CDR1 SGHTS and CDR2 YDEGEE. The germline V and J ends were trimmed by 3 bases and 10 bases, with 8 bases remaining between them. The CDR3 reads CASSSPVEQFF. The CDR3 DNA is TGTGCCAGCAGCTCCCCCGTGGAGCAGTTCTTC.

This clone has just one count. V usage is TRBV7-9 and J usage is TRBJ2-3; D is uncertain. The CDR3 is 9 residues long. V was pared by 10 bases and J by 3 bases, with 2 bases between. CDR1 and CDR2 (germline): SEHNR, FQNEAQ (reference sequence). CDR3 residues: CATTDTQYF. The CDR3 DNA follows: TGTGCCACAACAGATACGCAGTATTTT.

A single count supports this clone. The V and J genes are TRBV14 and TRBJ2-7; a possible D gene is TRBD1 (6 bases). The V gene lost 3 bases and the J gene lost 2 bases, with 17 bases spanning the gap. The CDR3 totals 16 residues. Germline-derived CDR1 and CDR2 are SGHDN and FVKESK. CDR3 in DNA: TGTGCCAGCAGCCAGGGATGGAAACAGGGACCCTACGAGCAGTACTTC. Encoded protein: CASSQGWKQGPYEQYF.

The sample holds one count of this clone. The junction shows a germline mismatch at one end, possibly a read error. The chain combines TRBV18 with TRBJ1-2; D uncertain. This CDR3 has 15 amino acids. Germline V CDR1 and CDR2: KGHSH, LQKENI. The CDR3 here is CASPPSVSEHYGYTF. CDR3 nucleotides: TGTGCCAGCCCACCAAGTGTCAGCGAGCACTATGGCTACACCTTC.

As DNA, the CDR3 is TGTGCCAGCAGCTTAGCGGCGGGACTGGACCTATACAATGAGCAGTTCTTC. Translation: CASSLAAGLDLYNEQFF. The chain links TRBV7-9 to TRBJ2-1, with D possibly TRBD2 on 6 matching bases. V lost 0 bases and J lost 4, with 16 bases in between. The germline gives CDR1 SEHNR, CDR2 FQNEAQ (reference sequence). The CDR3 spans 17 residues.

The chain is built from TRBV7-8 and TRBJ2-5; D may be TRBD2 (5 bases). V shed 5 bases and J shed 4 bases, with 17 bases lying between them. The CDR3 has 15 amino acids. The germline V gene has CDR1 SGHVS and CDR2 FQNEAQ. The chain's CDR3 is CASSLSRTPGETQYF. CDR3 nucleotides: TGTGCCAGCAGCCTGTCCAGGACTCCGGGAGAGACCCAGTACTTC.

This chain connects TRBV30 to TRBJ1-1; D is undetermined. CDR1 and CDR2 from the germline V gene are GTSNPN and SVGIG (reference sequence). The V and J ends lost 5 bases and 0 bases respectively, with 7 bases between them. CDR3 length: 12 residues. The CDR3 here is CAWGGMNTEAFF. The DNA of the CDR3 is TGTGCCTGGGGAGGGATGAACACTGAAGCTTTCTTT. Complete variable domain (other parts from reference TRBV30 and TRBJ1-1): SQTIHQWPATLVQPVGSPLSLECTVEGTSNPNLYWYRQAAGRGLQLLFYSVGIGQISSEVPQNLSASRPQDRQFILSSKKLLLSDSGFYLCAWGGMNTEAFFGQGTRLTVV.

The chain carries TRBV5-6 and TRBJ2-3; tentative D call: TRBD1 (5 bases). This CDR3 has 15 amino acids. Germline V lookup: CDR1 SGHDT, CDR2 YYEEEE. V was pared by 0 bases and J by 2 bases, with 10 bases between. The CDR3 sequence is CASSLVQGPTDTQYF. The CDR3 bases are TGTGCCAGCAGCTTGGTTCAGGGTCCCACAGATACGCAGTATTTT.

The chain links TRBV28 to TRBJ2-1; D unresolved. V was clipped by 2 bases and J by 9 bases, with 17 bases between them. The germline gives CDR1 MDHEN, CDR2 SYDVKM. There are 15 residues in the CDR3. The DNA for the CDR3 is TGTGCCAGCAGTTTACCCTCTGGGCCCCACGGTGAGCAGTTCTTC. Encoded protein: CASSLPSGPHGEQFF.

The chain uses TRBV4-1 and TRBJ2-2; no clear D. The CDR3 is 16 amino acids. The germline CDR1 and CDR2 sequences are MGHRA and YSYEKL. V lost 1 base, J lost 5 bases, and 14 bases lay in between. CDR3 bases: TGCGCCAGCAGCCAAGGAGTGGGCTCAAGGACCGGGGAGCTGTTTTTT. It is translated as CASSQGVGSRTGELFF.

The chain carries TRBV4-1 and TRBJ2-7; 9 positions agree with TRBD1. This CDR3 has 15 residues. The junction had 7 bases not matched to a gene; V was cut back by 1 base and J by 6 bases. Germline V CDR1 and CDR2: MGHRA, YSYEKL. The CDR3 DNA reads as TGCGCCAGCAGCCAAGGGGTTACAGGGGGCCCCGAGCAGTACTTC. Amino acid sequence: CASSQGVTGGPEQYF.

The V and J genes are TRBV12-5 and TRBJ1-3; D is ambiguous. The V end lost 1 base, the J end lost 0 bases, and 16 bases lay between the germline ends. The CDR3 runs to 18 residues. Germline loops: CDR1 LGHNT, CDR2 FRNRAP. CDR3 nucleotide sequence: TGTGCTAGTGGTTTGGGCTCCGTGTCGAGTAGCTCTGGAAACACCATATATTTT. This translates into CASGLGSVSSSSGNTIYF.